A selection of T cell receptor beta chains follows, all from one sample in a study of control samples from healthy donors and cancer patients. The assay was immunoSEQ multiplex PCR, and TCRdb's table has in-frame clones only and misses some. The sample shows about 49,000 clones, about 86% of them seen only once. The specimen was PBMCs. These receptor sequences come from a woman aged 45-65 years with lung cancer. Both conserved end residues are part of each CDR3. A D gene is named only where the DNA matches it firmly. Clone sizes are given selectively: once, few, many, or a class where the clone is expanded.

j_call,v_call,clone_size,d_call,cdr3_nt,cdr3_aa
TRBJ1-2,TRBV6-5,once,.,TGTGCCAGCAGTTACTCCGGCGGACTAAATAACTATGGCTACACCTTC,CASSYSGGLNNYGYTF
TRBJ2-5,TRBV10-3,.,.,TGTGCCATCAGCAAGGACCCGTTCCAAGAGACCCAGTACTTC,CAISKDPFQETQYF
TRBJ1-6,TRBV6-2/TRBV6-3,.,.,TGTGCCAGCAGTTACTCGGGGGGAATTATGCATTCACCCCTCCACTTT,CASSYSGGIMHSPLHF
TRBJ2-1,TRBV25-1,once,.,TGTGCCAGCAGTGATAGTGGGTCAAGTCACAATGAGCAGTTCTTC,CASSDSGSSHNEQFF
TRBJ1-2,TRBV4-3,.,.,TGCGCCAGCAGCCAAGATCGGGCAGCGGAGGGCTATGGCTACACCTTC,CASSQDRAAEGYGYTF
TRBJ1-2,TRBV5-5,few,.,TGTGCCAGCAGCTTGTTCCACGGCAGGGACCTTGGTGGCTACACCTTC,CASSLFHGRDLGGYTF
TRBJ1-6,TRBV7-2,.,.,TGTGCCAGCAGCTTAAGTGGGGCACGCTCCTATAATTCACCCCTCCACTTT,CASSLSGARSYNSPLHF
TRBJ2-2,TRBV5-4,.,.,TGTGCCAGCAGCTTGGTATGGACCGGGGAGCTGTTTTTT,CASSLVWTGELFF
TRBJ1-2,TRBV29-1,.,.,TGCAGCGTAGGCCCAGCGACCTATGGCTACACCTTC,CSVGPATYGYTF
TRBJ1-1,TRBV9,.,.,TGTGCCAGCAGCGTCGACACCAGGGTCACTGAAGCTTTCTTT,CASSVDTRVTEAFF
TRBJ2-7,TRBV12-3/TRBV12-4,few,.,TGTGCCAGCAGTTCCGGACAGTCCTACGAGCAGTACTTC,CASSSGQSYEQYF
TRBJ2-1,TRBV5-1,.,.,TGCGCCAGCAGCTTAAGGAACAAGAGCAATGAGCAGTTCTTC,CASSLRNKSNEQFF
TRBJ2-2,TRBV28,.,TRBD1,TGTGCCACCATCAGGGGGCGCCTGGACACCGGGGAGCTGTTTTTT,CATIRGRLDTGELFF
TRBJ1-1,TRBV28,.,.,TGTGCCAGCAGTTTACAGGGGAGGACTGAAGCTTTCTTT,CASSLQGRTEAFF
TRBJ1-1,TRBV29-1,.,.,TGCAGCGCAGAAAAAGCAGGGCTCAGCACTGAAGCTTTCTTT,CSAEKAGLSTEAFF
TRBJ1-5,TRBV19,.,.,TGTGCCAGTAGTATAAGGGAGGGCAATCAGCCCCAGCATTTT,CASSIREGNQPQHF
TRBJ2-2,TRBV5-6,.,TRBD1,TGTGCCAGCAGCTTGGACAGGGGCCCCGGGGAGCTGTTTTTT,CASSLDRGPGELFF
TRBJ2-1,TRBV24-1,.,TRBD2,TGTGCCACCTGTGGGACTAAGCGGGGGGGCTATGAGCAGTTCTTC,CATCGTKRGGYEQFF
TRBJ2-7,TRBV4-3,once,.,TGCGCCAGCAGCCAAGATCTGGCGAGCTCCTACGAGCAGTACTTC,CASSQDLASSYEQYF
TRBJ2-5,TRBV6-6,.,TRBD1,TGTGCCAGCAGCCTCGCTATTACAGGGGGCGCGAAGACCCAGTACTTC,CASSLAITGGAKTQYF
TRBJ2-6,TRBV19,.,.,TGTGCCAGTAGTATAGGGCAGGGCTACGGGGCCAACGTCCTGACTTTC,CASSIGQGYGANVLTF
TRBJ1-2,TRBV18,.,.,TGTGCCAGCTCACTACAAATACAGTATGGCTACACCTTC,CASSLQIQYGYTF
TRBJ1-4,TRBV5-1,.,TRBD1,TGCGCCAGCAGCTTGACGGAGGCGATCCGGACAGGGAAAGAAAAACTGTTTTTT,CASSLTEAIRTGKEKLFF
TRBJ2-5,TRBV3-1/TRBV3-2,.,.,TGTGCCAGCAGCCAACAGACACCGCAAGAGACCCAGTACTTC,CASSQQTPQETQYF